This record looks at one TCR beta chain sequence and its context. A junction boundary mismatches the germline segment, possibly from a read error. No cell sorting was done before RNA was extracted from the tissue. TCRbeta libraries were built with three rounds of nested PCR, modified from ARM-PCR. TCRdb recomputed calls from the multiplex PCR reads with MiXCR, one row per CDR3 protein. Of 60,000 to 90,000 distinct CDR3 sequences detected, roughly 80% appear once; the ten largest clones hold about 12%. The data stem from a study of tumor and adjacent non-tumor tissue in lung cancer. The length of the CDR3 is 14 residues. Germline assignment: CDR1 SGHAT and CDR2 FQDESV (reference sequence).

This rearrangement joins TRBV11-1 to TRBJ2-3, with a weak D call TRBD1 (6 bases). The specimen sequenced was lung tumor tissue. This TCR derives from a woman between 50 and 59 years old with non-small cell lung cancer. CDR3 in amino acids: CASNYSGAQDTQFF. The CDR3 DNA is TGTGCCAGCAACTATTCAGGGGCGCAAGATACGCAGTTTTTT.